The source of this T cell receptor (beta chain) is a study of yellow fever vaccine responses in identical twins. Whole-study results and caveats: On the reported evidence, twins' vaccine T cell responses seemed partly convergent and partly personalized.

This clonotype has just one count. The antigen is not known. The CDR3 is 12 residues long. Looked up from germline, CDR1 is MGHRA and CDR2 is YSYEKL. The ends were cut back, 4 bases at V and 8 bases at J, with 11 bases in the middle. MiXCR was run by TCRdb on the RT-PCR reads, yielding one entry per CDR3 protein. This sample carries about 2,100 distinct CDR3 sequences, roughly four fifths of them seen once, and the ten largest clones take over 7%. The TCR originated in a woman aged 18 to 35 who received the yellow fever vaccine. The J gene is TRBJ1-1, the V gene TRBV4-1; perhaps TRBD1 as D (5 bases). Sequenced here: T cells from blood (PBMCs), unsorted or a sorted subset (not recorded which), sampled before or after yellow fever vaccination (not recorded which). The CDR3 spells CASSPGGGEAFF. The CDR3 coding sequence is TGCGCCAGCAGCCCGGGGGGAGGAGAAGCTTTCTTT.